The clone carrying this T cell receptor beta chain was picked up many times. Its antigen is unidentified. This specimen comes from a study of T cell repertoires in cytomegalovirus infection. In the study overall: Indications came from public TCR beta signatures; they pointed to CMV infection and to a matching HLA type. The study's findings and limits: Using cumulative public TCR beta family frequency, the authors identified those who carried CMV together with the relevant HLA.

Germline CDR1 reads MNHEY; CDR2 reads SVGEGT. V was cut by 6 bases and J by 4 bases, with 13 bases left in between. CDR3 length: 13 residues. MiXCR, applied by TCRdb to the reads, yields one record per CDR3 protein. The data hold about 260,000 distinct CDR3 sequences, with approximately 15% observed a single time. The sample was PBMCs. The receptor comes from a human donor in good health (CMV status not recorded). Some clones in this sample may be carry-over from other donors' samples. The chain links TRBV6-2 or TRBV6-3 to TRBJ2-7; D may be TRBD1 (5 bases). This CDR3 reads CASSEPQGYEQYF. CDR3 bases: TGTGCCAGCAGCGAACCCCAGGGTTACGAGCAGTACTTC.